The clone carrying this T cell receptor beta chain was detected once. These data are taken from a study of OX40 agonist ivuxolimab in advanced cancers. The wider study: The patients got ivuxolimab, which is an agonistic anti-OX40 (CD134) antibody.

Trimming cost V 2 bases and J 3 bases; bases outside gene matches: 8. The CDR3 is 15 amino acids. Germline V gene data show CDR1 as SGHKS and CDR2 as YYEKEE (reference sequence). The repertoire was sequenced with immunoSEQ multiplex PCR; TCRdb's copy has only in-frame clones and lacks some. The table has roughly 24,000 clones, 83% seen once. The clonotype was recovered from an adult with an advanced solid tumor such as melanoma, head and neck, liver or kidney cancer. The rearrangement uses TRBV5-5 and TRBJ2-7; 7 nucleotides line up with TRBD2. The sequencing used CD4+ or CD8+ T cells sorted from blood, collected in a trial of the OX40 agonist ivuxolimab. CDR3: CASSFSGAGDYEQYF. CDR3 bases: TGTGCCAGCAGCTTCTCCGGGGCGGGGGACTACGAGCAGTACTTC.